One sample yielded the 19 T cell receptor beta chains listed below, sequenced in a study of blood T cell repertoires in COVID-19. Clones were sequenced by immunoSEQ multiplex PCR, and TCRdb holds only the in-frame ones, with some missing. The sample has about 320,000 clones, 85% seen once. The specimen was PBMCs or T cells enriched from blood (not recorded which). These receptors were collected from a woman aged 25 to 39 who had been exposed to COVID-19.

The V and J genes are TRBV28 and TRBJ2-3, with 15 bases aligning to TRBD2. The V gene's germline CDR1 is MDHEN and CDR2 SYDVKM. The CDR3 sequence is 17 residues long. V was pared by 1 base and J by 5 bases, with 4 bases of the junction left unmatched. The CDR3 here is CASSLSGLAGGGDTQYF. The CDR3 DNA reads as TGTGCCAGCAGTTTATCCGGACTAGCGGGAGGGGGAGATACGCAGTATTTT.

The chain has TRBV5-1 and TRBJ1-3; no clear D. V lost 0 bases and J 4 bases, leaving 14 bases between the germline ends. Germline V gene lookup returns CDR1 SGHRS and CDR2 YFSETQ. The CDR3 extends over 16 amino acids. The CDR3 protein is CASSLALVGLGNTIYF. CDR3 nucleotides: TGCGCCAGCAGCTTGGCCCTAGTAGGACTGGGAAACACCATATATTTT.

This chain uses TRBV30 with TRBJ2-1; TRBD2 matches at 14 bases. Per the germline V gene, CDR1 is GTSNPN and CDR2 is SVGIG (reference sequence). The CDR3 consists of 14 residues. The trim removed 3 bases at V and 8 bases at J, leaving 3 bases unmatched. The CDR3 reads CAWRGLAGDYEQFF. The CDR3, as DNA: TGTGCCTGGAGGGGACTAGCGGGAGATTATGAGCAGTTCTTC. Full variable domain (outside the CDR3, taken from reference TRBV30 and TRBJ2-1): SQTIHQWPATLVQPVGSPLSLECTVEGTSNPNLYWYRQAAGRGLQLLFYSVGIGQISSEVPQNLSASRPQDRQFILSSKKLLLSDSGFYLCAWRGLAGDYEQFFGPGTRLTVL.

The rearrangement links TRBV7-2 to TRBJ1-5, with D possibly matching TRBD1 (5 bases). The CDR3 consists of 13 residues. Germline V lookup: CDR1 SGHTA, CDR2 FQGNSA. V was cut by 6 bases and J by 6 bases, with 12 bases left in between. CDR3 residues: CASSNTGGQPQHF. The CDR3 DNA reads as TGTGCCAGCAGTAACACGGGGGGTCAGCCCCAGCATTTT.

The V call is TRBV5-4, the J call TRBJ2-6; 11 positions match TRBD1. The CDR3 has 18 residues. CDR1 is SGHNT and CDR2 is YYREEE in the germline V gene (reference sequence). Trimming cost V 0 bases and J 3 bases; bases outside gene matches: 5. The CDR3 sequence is CASSLALGTGGGANVLTF. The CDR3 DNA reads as TGTGCCAGCAGCTTGGCCCTAGGGACAGGGGGTGGGGCCAACGTCCTGACTTTC.

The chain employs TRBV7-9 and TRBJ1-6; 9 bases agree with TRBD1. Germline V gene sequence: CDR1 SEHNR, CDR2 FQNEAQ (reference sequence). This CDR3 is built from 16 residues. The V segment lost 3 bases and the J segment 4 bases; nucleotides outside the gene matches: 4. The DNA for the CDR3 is TGTGCCAGCAGCTTGGACGGGACAGGGTATAATTCACCCCTCCACTTT. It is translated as CASSLDGTGYNSPLHF. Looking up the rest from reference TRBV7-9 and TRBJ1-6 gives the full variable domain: DTGVSQNPRHKITKRGQNVTFRCDPISEHNRLYWYRQTLGQGPEFLTYFQNEAQLEKSRLLSDRFSAERPKGSFSTLEIQRTEQGDSAMYLCASSLDGTGYNSPLHFGNGTRLTVT.

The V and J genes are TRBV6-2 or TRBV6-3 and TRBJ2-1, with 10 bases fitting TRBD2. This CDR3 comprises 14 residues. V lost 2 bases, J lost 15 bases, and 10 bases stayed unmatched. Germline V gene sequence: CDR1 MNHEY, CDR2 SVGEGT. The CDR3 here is CASSYGSSSGGTFF. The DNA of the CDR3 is TGTGCCAGCAGTTACGGGAGTTCTAGCGGGGGTACGTTCTTC.

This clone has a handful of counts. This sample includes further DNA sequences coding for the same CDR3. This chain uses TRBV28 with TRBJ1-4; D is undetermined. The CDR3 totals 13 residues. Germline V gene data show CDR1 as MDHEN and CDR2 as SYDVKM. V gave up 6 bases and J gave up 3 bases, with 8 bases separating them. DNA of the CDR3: TGTGCCAGCAGAGCGCAAGCTAATGAAAAACTGTTTTTT. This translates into CASRAQANEKLFF.

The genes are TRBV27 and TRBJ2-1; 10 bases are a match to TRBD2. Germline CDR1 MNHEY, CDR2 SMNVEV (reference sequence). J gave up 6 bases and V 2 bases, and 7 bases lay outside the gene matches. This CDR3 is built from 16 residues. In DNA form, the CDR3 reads TGTGCCAGCAGTTTACTCAGCGGGAGGGCCGTCAATGAGCAGTTCTTC. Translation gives CASSLLSGRAVNEQFF.

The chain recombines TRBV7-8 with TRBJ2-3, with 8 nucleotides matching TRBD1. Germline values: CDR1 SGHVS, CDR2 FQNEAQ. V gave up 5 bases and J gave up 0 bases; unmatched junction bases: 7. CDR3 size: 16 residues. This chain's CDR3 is CASSGAGGLSTDTQYF. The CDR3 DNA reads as TGTGCCAGCAGCGGAGCAGGGGGCTTAAGCACAGATACGCAGTATTTT.

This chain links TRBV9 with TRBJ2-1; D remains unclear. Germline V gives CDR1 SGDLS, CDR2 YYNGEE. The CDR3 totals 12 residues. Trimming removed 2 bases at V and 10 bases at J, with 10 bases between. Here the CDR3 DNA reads TGTGCCAGCAGCGTGACTCCTTGGGAGCAGTTCTTC. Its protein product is CASSVTPWEQFF. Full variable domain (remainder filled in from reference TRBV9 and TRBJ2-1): DSGVTQTPKHLITATGQRVTLRCSPRSGDLSVYWYQQSLDQGLQFLIQYYNGEERAKGNILERFSAQQFPDLHSELNLSSLELGDSALYFCASSVTPWEQFFGPGTRLTVL.

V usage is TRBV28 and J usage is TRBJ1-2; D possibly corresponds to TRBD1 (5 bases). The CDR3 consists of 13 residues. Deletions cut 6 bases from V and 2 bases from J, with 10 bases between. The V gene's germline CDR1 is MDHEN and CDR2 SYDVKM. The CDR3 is CASSLDTNYGYTF. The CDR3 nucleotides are TGTGCCAGCAGCCTGGACACCAACTATGGCTACACCTTC.

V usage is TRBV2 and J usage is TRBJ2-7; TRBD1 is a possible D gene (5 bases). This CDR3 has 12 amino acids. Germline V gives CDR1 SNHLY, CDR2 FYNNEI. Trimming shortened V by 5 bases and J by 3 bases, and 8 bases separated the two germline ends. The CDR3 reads CASSTQGYEQYF. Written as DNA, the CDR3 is TGTGCCAGCAGTACCCAGGGCTACGAGCAGTACTTC.

CDR3 amino acids: CASKSAGDYNEQFF. CDR3 DNA: TGTGCCAGTAAATCAGCGGGCGACTACAATGAGCAGTTCTTC. The chain carries TRBV19 and TRBJ2-1, with D possibly TRBD2 on 6 matching bases. Germline lookup yields CDR1 LNHDA and CDR2 SQIVND (reference sequence). The length of the CDR3 is 14 residues. The germline V and J ends were trimmed by 7 bases and 3 bases, with 13 bases remaining between them.

The CDR3: CASSMGAAGNYGYTF. The CDR3, as DNA: TGTGCCAGTAGTATGGGTGCGGCAGGGAACTATGGCTACACCTTC. This chain joins TRBV19 and TRBJ1-2; D possibly corresponds to TRBD1 (5 bases). The CDR3 sequence is 15 residues long. Trimming took off 3 bases at V and 2 bases at J, with 13 bases between the two ends. CDR1 and CDR2 from the germline V gene are LNHDA and SQIVND (reference sequence). Using reference TRBV19 and TRBJ1-2 for the parts outside the CDR3, the full variable domain is DGGITQSPKYLFRKEGQNVTLSCEQNLNHDAMYWYRQDPGQGLRLIYYSQIVNDFQKGDIAEGYSVSREKKESFPLTVTSAQKNPTAFYLCASSMGAAGNYGYTFGSGTRLTVV.

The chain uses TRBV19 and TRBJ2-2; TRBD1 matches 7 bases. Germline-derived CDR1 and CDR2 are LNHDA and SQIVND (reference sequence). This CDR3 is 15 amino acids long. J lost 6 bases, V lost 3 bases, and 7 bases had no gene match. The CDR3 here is CASSMRDSSPGELFF. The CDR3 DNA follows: TGTGCCAGTAGTATGAGGGACAGTTCGCCCGGGGAGCTGTTTTTT. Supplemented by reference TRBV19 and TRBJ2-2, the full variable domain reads DGGITQSPKYLFRKEGQNVTLSCEQNLNHDAMYWYRQDPGQGLRLIYYSQIVNDFQKGDIAEGYSVSREKKESFPLTVTSAQKNPTAFYLCASSMRDSSPGELFFGEGSRLTVL.

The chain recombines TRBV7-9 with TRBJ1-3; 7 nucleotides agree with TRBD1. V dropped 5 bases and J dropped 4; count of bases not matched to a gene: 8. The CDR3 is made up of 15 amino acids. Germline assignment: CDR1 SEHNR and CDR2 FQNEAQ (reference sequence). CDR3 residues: CASSPQGEAGNTIYF. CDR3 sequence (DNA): TGTGCCAGCAGCCCCCAGGGGGAAGCGGGAAACACCATATATTTT. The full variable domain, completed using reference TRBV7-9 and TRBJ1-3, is DTGVSQNPRHKITKRGQNVTFRCDPISEHNRLYWYRQTLGQGPEFLTYFQNEAQLEKSRLLSDRFSAERPKGSFSTLEIQRTEQGDSAMYLCASSPQGEAGNTIYFGEGSWLTVV.

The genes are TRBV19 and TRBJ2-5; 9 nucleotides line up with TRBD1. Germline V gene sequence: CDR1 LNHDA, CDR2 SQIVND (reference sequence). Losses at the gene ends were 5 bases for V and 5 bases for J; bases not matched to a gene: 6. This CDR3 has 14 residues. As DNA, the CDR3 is TGTGCCAGTAGTTTTACAGGGGGCCAGGAGACCCAGTACTTC. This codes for CASSFTGGQETQYF.

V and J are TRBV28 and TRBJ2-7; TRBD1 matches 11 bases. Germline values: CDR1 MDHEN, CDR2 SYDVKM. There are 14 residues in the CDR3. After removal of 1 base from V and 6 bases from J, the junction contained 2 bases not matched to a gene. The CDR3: CASSLSGQGAEQYF. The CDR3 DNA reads TGTGCCAGCAGTTTATCCGGACAGGGGGCCGAGCAGTACTTC. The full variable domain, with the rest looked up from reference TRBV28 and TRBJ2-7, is DVKVTQSSRYLVKRTGEKVFLECVQDMDHENMFWYRQDPGLGLRLIYFSYDVKMKEKGDIPEGYSVSREKKERFSLILESASTNQTSMYLCASSLSGQGAEQYFGPGTRLTVT.